Presented here are 31 T cell receptor beta chains from one specimen sequenced in a study of T cell changes during pregnancy in multiple sclerosis. TCRdb keeps only in-frame clones here, not all; method: immunoSEQ multiplex PCR. The top ten hold under 1.5% of the sample, which has about 80,000 clones, about 90% seen once. The sample was peripheral blood, taken before pregnancy. The receptors stem from a female donor with multiple sclerosis, enrolled in a pregnancy study.

This clone came up once. The rearrangement joins TRBV5-1 to TRBJ2-7; D possibly corresponds to TRBD2 (7 bases). This CDR3 spans 15 amino acids. V lost 4 bases and J 0 bases, leaving 14 bases between the germline ends. Germline CDR1 is SGHRS and CDR2 is YFSETQ. For the CDR3, the DNA is TGCGCCAGCAGCAGGGAGGGGGGCCCCTCCTACGAGCAGTACTTC. Translated: CASSREGGPSYEQYF.

This clone was counted once. This chain uses TRBV27 with TRBJ1-2; D gene unclear. Germline V lookup: CDR1 MNHEY, CDR2 SMNVEV (reference sequence). With 8 bases removed from V and 4 bases from J, the gap between germline ends came to 17 bases. The CDR3 consists of 14 residues. The CDR3, as DNA: TGTGCCAGCTCATTCACGGGCGAGGGCTATGGCTACACCTTC. Residues: CASSFTGEGYGYTF.

This chain links TRBV5-6 with TRBJ1-5; tentatively, D is TRBD1 (5 bases). The CDR3 covers 17 residues. In germline, CDR1 is SGHDT, CDR2 YYEEEE. The germline V and J ends were trimmed by 0 bases and 2 bases, with 15 bases remaining between them. DNA for the CDR3: TGTGCCAGCAGCTTGGGTCGACGCACAGGCGGCAATCAGCCCCAGCATTTT. Translated, it gives CASSLGRRTGGNQPQHF. Full variable domain (remainder filled in from reference TRBV5-6 and TRBJ1-5): DAGVTQSPTHLIKTRGQQVTLRCSPKSGHDTVSWYQQALGQGPQFIFQYYEEEERQRGNFPDRFSGHQFPNYSSELNVNALLLGDSALYLCASSLGRRTGGNQPQHFGDGTRLSIL.

The chain links TRBV7-2 to TRBJ2-2, with 7 bases lining up with TRBD1. Germline trimming cut 9 bases from V and 2 bases from J; bases unmatched to any gene: 9. The CDR3 runs to 15 residues. Per the germline V gene, CDR1 is SGHTA and CDR2 is FQGNSA. The CDR3 DNA sequence: TGTGCCAGGACTACAGGGGCCCTCAACACCGGGGAGCTGTTTTTT. This codes for CARTTGALNTGELFF. The full variable domain, in which reference TRBV7-2 and TRBJ2-2 provide the parts outside the CDR3, is GAGVSQSPSNKVTEKGKDVELRCDPISGHTALYWYRQSLGQGLEFLIYFQGNSAPDKSGLPSDRFSAERTGGSVSTLTIQRTQQEDSAVYLCARTTGALNTGELFFGEGSRLTVL.

The V gene is TRBV7-9, the J gene TRBJ2-3, with 9 positions matching TRBD1. Germline values: CDR1 SEHNR, CDR2 FQNEAQ (reference sequence). The CDR3 contains 17 residues. V dropped 2 bases and J dropped 2; count of bases not matched to a gene: 8. In DNA form, the CDR3 reads TGTGCCAGCAGCTTAAGGGCCGGGACAGGGAACACAGATACGCAGTATTTT. As protein: CASSLRAGTGNTDTQYF. The full variable domain, completed using reference TRBV7-9 and TRBJ2-3, is DTGVSQNPRHKITKRGQNVTFRCDPISEHNRLYWYRQTLGQGPEFLTYFQNEAQLEKSRLLSDRFSAERPKGSFSTLEIQRTEQGDSAMYLCASSLRAGTGNTDTQYFGPGTRLTVL.

The chain uses TRBV27 and TRBJ2-3; weak D call: TRBD2 (5 bases). CDR3 size: 14 residues. Trimming shortened V by 6 bases and J by 6 bases, and 16 bases separated the two germline ends. Germline V gives CDR1 MNHEY, CDR2 SMNVEV (reference sequence). The CDR3 protein is CASSSGTSSDTQYF. DNA for the CDR3: TGTGCCAGCAGCTCGGGAACCTCAAGTGATACGCAGTATTTT.

CDR3: CASSFQGYNEQFF. The CDR3 DNA follows: TGTGCCAGCAGCTTTCAGGGCTACAATGAGCAGTTCTTC. V gene TRBV13 combines with J gene TRBJ2-1, with a weak D call TRBD1 (5 bases). The germline gives CDR1 PRHDT, CDR2 FYEKMQ (reference sequence). Trimming took 3 bases from V and 3 from J, leaving 6 bases between them. This CDR3 region has 13 residues.

A single count supports this clone. This chain connects TRBV2 to TRBJ1-2; TRBD1 agrees at 9 bases. Germline V gene lookup returns CDR1 SNHLY and CDR2 FYNNEI. V shed 3 bases and J 1 base; nucleotides not matched to a gene: 0. This CDR3 is 14 amino acids long. CDR3 residues: CASSEDRGNYGYTF. CDR3 DNA: TGTGCCAGCAGTGAGGACAGGGGTAACTATGGCTACACCTTC.

The J gene is TRBJ1-2, the V gene TRBV6-1, with TRBD1 matching over 8 bases. CDR3 size: 14 residues. Germline lookup yields CDR1 MNHNS and CDR2 SASEGT. V lost 2 bases to trimming and J lost 2 bases; unmatched junction nucleotides: 1. The CDR3 is CASSEQGANYGYTF. CDR3 coding DNA: TGTGCCAGCAGTGAACAGGGGGCAAACTATGGCTACACCTTC.

This clone occurred once. This rearrangement joins TRBV10-3 to TRBJ1-5, with 12 bases identical to TRBD1. V dropped 0 bases and J dropped 7; count of bases not matched to a gene: 4. The CDR3 is made up of 16 amino acids. The germline V gene encodes CDR1 ENHRY and CDR2 SYGVKD. CDR3 in DNA: TGTGCCATCAGTGAGTCGGGACAGGGGGCTCGACAGCCCCAGCATTTT. This codes for CAISESGQGARQPQHF.

This chain connects TRBV29-1 to TRBJ1-2; tentative D call: TRBD1 (6 bases). The germline CDR1 and CDR2 sequences are SQVTM and ANQGSEA. This CDR3 has 12 residues. V lost 6 bases and J 4 bases, leaving 12 bases between the germline ends. The CDR3 DNA reads TGCAGCGTACCGGGACAACCCTATGGCTACACCTTC. Its translation is CSVPGQPYGYTF. Together with reference TRBV29-1 and TRBJ1-2, the CDR3 gives the full variable domain: SAVISQKPSRDICQRGTSLTIQCQVDSQVTMMFWYRQQPGQSLTLIATANQGSEATYESGFVIDKFPISRPNLTFSTLTVSNMSPEDSSIYLCSVPGQPYGYTFGSGTRLTVV.

Concerning this clone itself: The junction shows a germline mismatch at one end, possibly a read error. V gene TRBV2 combines with J gene TRBJ1-5, with a possible D match to TRBD1 (5 bases). The germline V gene encodes CDR1 SNHLY and CDR2 FYNNEI. The CDR3 totals 10 residues. DNA of the CDR3: TGTGCCAGGGCTGGGGGACTCAACTCTTTT. Amino acid sequence: CARAGGLNSF.

A few counts support this clone. This chain links TRBV5-1 with TRBJ1-2; D unresolved. Germline lookup yields CDR1 SGHRS and CDR2 YFSETQ. The germline V and J ends were trimmed by 1 base and 6 bases, with 19 bases remaining between them. This CDR3 spans 16 amino acids. CDR3 nucleotide sequence: TGCGCCAGCAGCTTGACGCCACTGGAGGGCTGGCATGGCTACACCTTC. Translation: CASSLTPLEGWHGYTF.

This rearrangement joins TRBV4-2 to TRBJ2-3; 9 nucleotides align to TRBD2. V was pared by 1 base and J by 5 bases, with 10 bases of the junction left unmatched. CDR3 length: 17 residues. Germline V gene data show CDR1 as LGHNA and CDR2 as YNFKEQ. The CDR3 DNA sequence: TGTGCCAGCAGCCAAGCCGTAGCGGGGGCCGGGGGAGATACGCAGTATTTT. Encoded protein: CASSQAVAGAGGDTQYF.

This rearrangement joins TRBV5-6 to TRBJ2-7, with a possible D match to TRBD2 (6 bases). The CDR3 has 16 residues. Germline V gene lookup returns CDR1 SGHDT and CDR2 YYEEEE. Trimming left V 4 bases short and J 4 bases short, with 21 bases between. As DNA, the CDR3 is TGTGCCAGCAGCCAAGGGTTGGGGGAGGAAGGGTACGAGCAGTACTTC. It yields the protein CASSQGLGEEGYEQYF.

This rearrangement joins TRBV6-5 to TRBJ2-7; no clear D. CDR3 size: 15 residues. V shed 0 bases and J shed 3 bases, with 12 bases lying between them. Germline V gene lookup returns CDR1 MNHEY and CDR2 SVGAGI. The DNA of the CDR3 is TGTGCCAGCAGTTACTCGACCGGGTACTACTACGAGCAGTACTTC. This codes for CASSYSTGYYYEQYF.

V and J are TRBV30 and TRBJ1-1; TRBD1 matches at 7 bases. Trimming cost V 0 bases and J 4 bases; bases outside gene matches: 17. CDR3 length: 18 amino acids. Germline assignment: CDR1 GTSNPN and CDR2 SVGIG (reference sequence). The CDR3 region is CAWSVLGGKGGFGTEAFF. CDR3 sequence (DNA): TGTGCCTGGAGTGTATTGGGTGGAAAAGGGGGCTTTGGCACTGAAGCTTTCTTT.

V gene TRBV29-1 combines with J gene TRBJ2-7; D uncertain. Germline loops: CDR1 SQVTM, CDR2 ANQGSEA. The CDR3 is 10 amino acids. V dropped 7 bases and J dropped 5 bases, with 9 bases sitting between them. CDR3 loop: CSALGHEQYF. The CDR3, as DNA: TGCAGCGCCCTAGGTCACGAGCAGTACTTC.

This rearrangement joins TRBV6-4 to TRBJ1-1; D gene uncertain. CDR3 length: 15 amino acids. V was shortened by 6 bases and J by 1 base, with 15 bases between the two germline ends. The V gene's germline CDR1 is MRHNA and CDR2 SNTAGT. CDR3 loop: CASRNTRASNTEAFF. For the CDR3, the DNA is TGTGCCAGCAGAAATACGAGGGCTTCGAACACTGAAGCTTTCTTT.

The chain has TRBV19 and TRBJ2-2; TRBD2 matches at 12 bases. Trimming cost V 8 bases and J 3 bases; bases outside gene matches: 4. CDR3 length equals 15 residues. The germline V gene has CDR1 LNHDA and CDR2 SQIVND (reference sequence). The CDR3 sequence is CASRLAGAYTGELFF. CDR3 in DNA: TGTGCCAGTCGACTAGCGGGGGCATACACCGGGGAGCTGTTTTTT. Full variable domain (missing parts from reference TRBV19 and TRBJ2-2): DGGITQSPKYLFRKEGQNVTLSCEQNLNHDAMYWYRQDPGQGLRLIYYSQIVNDFQKGDIAEGYSVSREKKESFPLTVTSAQKNPTAFYLCASRLAGAYTGELFFGEGSRLTVL.

This chain links TRBV15 with TRBJ2-2, with 7 positions matching TRBD1. The J segment lost 4 bases and the V segment lost 3 bases, leaving 2 bases of the junction unmatched. The germline V gene encodes CDR1 LNHNV and CDR2 YYDKDF (reference sequence). The CDR3 is made up of 14 amino acids. The CDR3 DNA reads as TGTGCCACCAGCAGTAACAGGGGCACCGGGGAGCTGTTTTTT. This gives the protein CATSSNRGTGELFF.

The chain links TRBV9 to TRBJ1-6; D gene ambiguous. Trimming cost V 7 bases and J 7 bases, with 15 bases left between them. The CDR3 runs to 14 residues. Per the germline V gene, CDR1 is SGDLS and CDR2 is YYNGEE. CDR3 sequence: CASQSGIGNSPLHF. The DNA for the CDR3 is TGTGCCAGCCAAAGCGGTATAGGAAATTCACCCCTCCACTTT.

This rearrangement joins TRBV4-1 to TRBJ2-3, with no clear D. V was pared by 1 base and J by 5 bases, with 4 bases between. Germline-derived CDR1 and CDR2 are MGHRA and YSYEKL. This CDR3 comprises 12 residues. CDR3 amino acids: CASSQGVDTQYF. The CDR3 nucleotides are TGCGCCAGCAGCCAAGGCGTAGATACGCAGTATTTT.

V is TRBV7-3 and J is TRBJ1-2; D possibly corresponds to TRBD1 (6 bases). Germline CDR1 is SGHTA and CDR2 is FQGTGA. V was pared by 5 bases and J by 1 base, with 14 bases between. The length of the CDR3 is 15 residues. CDR3 DNA: TGTGCCAGCAGCGAAGAGGACAGCTTTAACTATGGCTACACCTTC. Translation gives CASSEEDSFNYGYTF.

The J gene is TRBJ2-7, the V gene TRBV6-1; 8 bases map to TRBD2. This CDR3 contains 18 residues. Germline assignment: CDR1 MNHNS and CDR2 SASEGT. The V gene end was trimmed by 2 bases and the J gene end by 3 bases; junction bases not matched to a gene: 15. The CDR3 loop reads CASSEQSAGTSWGYEQYF. CDR3 DNA sequence: TGTGCCAGCAGTGAACAATCCGCCGGGACTAGTTGGGGCTACGAGCAGTACTTC.

The chain links TRBV5-4 to TRBJ1-4, with a weak D call TRBD1 (5 bases). Germline values: CDR1 SGHNT, CDR2 YYREEE (reference sequence). The CDR3 totals 15 residues. The germline V and J ends were trimmed by 7 bases and 4 bases, with 17 bases remaining between them. The CDR3 coding sequence is TGTGCCAGCGCCGCCGGAACACAGGATAATGAAAAACTGTTTTTT. Translated: CASAAGTQDNEKLFF.

V is TRBV18 and J is TRBJ2-7; the match to TRBD2 covers 7 bases. Losses at the gene ends were 3 bases for V and 1 base for J; bases not matched to a gene: 3. This CDR3 contains 14 residues. Germline values: CDR1 KGHSH, CDR2 LQKENI. Here the CDR3 reads CASSPGGGSYEQYF. The CDR3 DNA is TGTGCCAGCTCACCGGGCGGGGGATCCTACGAGCAGTACTTC.

CDR3 DNA sequence: TGTGCCAGCAGCTTAGGTGACGCAGGGGCAGATACGCAGTATTTT. It is translated as CASSLGDAGADTQYF. The J gene is TRBJ2-3, the V gene TRBV11-1, with D possibly TRBD1 on 6 matching bases. V was trimmed by 1 base and J by 4 bases, leaving 12 bases between them. The germline V gene encodes CDR1 SGHAT and CDR2 FQDESV (reference sequence). The CDR3 consists of 15 residues.

The genes are TRBV20-1 and TRBJ1-2; 8 positions match TRBD1. The CDR3 length is 11 residues. The V gene end was trimmed by 6 bases and the J gene end by 7 bases; junction bases not matched to a gene: 4. The V gene's germline CDR1 is DFQATT and CDR2 SNEGSKA (reference sequence). DNA for the CDR3: TGCAGTGCCGGACAGGGCTCTGGCTACACCTTC. Its protein is CSAGQGSGYTF.

V is TRBV2 and J is TRBJ2-7; the match to TRBD1 covers 9 bases. This CDR3 comprises 15 residues. Trimming removed 8 bases from V and 4 bases from J; junction bases left unmatched: 12. Germline CDR1 is SNHLY and CDR2 is FYNNEI. The CDR3 here is CASLGTGRGQYEQYF. CDR3 in DNA: TGTGCCAGCTTGGGGACAGGGCGAGGGCAATACGAGCAGTACTTC.

The chain employs TRBV30 and TRBJ1-4; D not resolved. The CDR3 has 11 residues. From germline, CDR1 is GTSNPN and CDR2 SVGIG (reference sequence). Trimming removed 1 base from V and 8 bases from J, with 5 bases in between. The CDR3 DNA sequence: TGTGCCTGGAGTGCGGGGGAAAAACTGTTTTTT. It yields the protein CAWSAGEKLFF.